The 14 T cell receptor beta chains presented below share a single source sample, sequenced in a study of blood T cell repertoires in COVID-19. The table came from immunoSEQ multiplex PCR; TCRdb's copy has only in-frame clones and leaves some out. The sample carries fewer than 40,000 clones, 70% to 80% recorded once. The sample taken for sequencing was peripheral blood. These receptors were collected from a man in his sixties with active COVID-19.

This clone showed up just a few times. The V gene is TRBV18, the J gene TRBJ1-1; D might be TRBD1 (6 bases). From germline, CDR1 is KGHSH and CDR2 LQKENI. This CDR3 has 17 amino acids. Trimming took off 6 bases at V and 0 bases at J, with 20 bases between the two ends. CDR3 sequence (DNA): TGTGCCAGCTCCCTTAGCGGGTATGGGGGCGTGAACACTGAAGCTTTCTTT. It translates to CASSLSGYGGVNTEAFF. Supplemented by reference TRBV18 and TRBJ1-1, the full variable domain reads NAGVMQNPRHLVRRRGQEARLRCSPMKGHSHVYWYRQLPEEGLKFMVYLQKENIIDESGMPKERFSAEFPKEGPSILRIQQVVRGDSAAYFCASSLSGYGGVNTEAFFGQGTRLTVV.

The V gene is TRBV4-1, the J gene TRBJ1-2; 9 positions match TRBD1. The germline gives CDR1 MGHRA, CDR2 YSYEKL. V dropped 1 base and J dropped 8; count of bases not matched to a gene: 11. This CDR3 comprises 16 residues. CDR3: CASSQVSGTGIFGYTF. The CDR3, as DNA: TGCGCCAGCAGCCAAGTCTCCGGGACAGGGATTTTCGGCTACACCTTC.

The chain carries TRBV6-5 and TRBJ1-2; D call uncertain. Germline V gene sequence: CDR1 MNHEY, CDR2 SVGAGI. Between the trimmed V and J ends, which lost 6 bases and 0 bases, there was a span of 14 bases. The length of the CDR3 is 15 residues. The CDR3 protein is CASSTLVGTNYGYTF. In nucleotides, the CDR3 is TGTGCCAGCAGCACTCTCGTCGGGACTAACTATGGCTACACCTTC.

The chain joins TRBV5-1 to TRBJ1-2; 7 bases match TRBD1. V was clipped by 2 bases and J by 3 bases; unmatched bases: 1. CDR1 is SGHRS, CDR2 YFSETQ, per germline. CDR3 length: 13 amino acids. The CDR3 is CASSFTGDYGYTF. The CDR3 coding sequence is TGCGCCAGCAGCTTTACAGGGGACTATGGCTACACCTTC.

The V call is TRBV27, the J call TRBJ2-6; D may be TRBD1 (5 bases). Germline CDR1 and CDR2: MNHEY and SMNVEV (reference sequence). Trimming cost V 5 bases and J 2 bases, with 10 bases left between them. This CDR3 comprises 15 residues. CDR3 coding DNA: TGTGCCAGCAGTCTCCAGGGTCCTGGGGCCAACGTCCTGACTTTC. Translating gives CASSLQGPGANVLTF.

The chain recombines TRBV15 with TRBJ2-7; TRBD2 matches 7 bases. V trimming: 0 bases; J trimming: 5 bases; junction bases outside the gene matches: 7. The CDR3 length is 15 residues. Germline CDR1 LNHNV, CDR2 YYDKDF (reference sequence). This CDR3 is CATSRDLGGDNEQYF. The CDR3 DNA reads as TGTGCCACCAGCAGAGATCTGGGGGGGGATAACGAGCAGTACTTC.

The rearrangement uses TRBV5-6 and TRBJ1-3, with D hard to call. The CDR3 is 15 amino acids. Per the germline V gene, CDR1 is SGHDT and CDR2 is YYEEEE. V lost 2 bases to trimming and J lost 0 bases, with 9 bases between them. The CDR3 here is CASSFRGSSGNTIYF. CDR3 coding DNA: TGTGCCAGCAGCTTTAGAGGTTCCTCTGGAAACACCATATATTTT. Full variable domain (missing parts from reference TRBV5-6 and TRBJ1-3): DAGVTQSPTHLIKTRGQQVTLRCSPKSGHDTVSWYQQALGQGPQFIFQYYEEEERQRGNFPDRFSGHQFPNYSSELNVNALLLGDSALYLCASSFRGSSGNTIYFGEGSWLTVV.

The chain is built from TRBV29-1 and TRBJ1-2; weak D call: TRBD1 (6 bases). CDR3 length equals 13 residues. Germline loops: CDR1 SQVTM, CDR2 ANQGSEA. V lost 4 bases, J lost 4 bases, and 13 bases lay in between. CDR3 sequence: CSVVSGTSYGYTF. The CDR3 region has the DNA TGCAGCGTTGTTTCCGGGACAAGCTATGGCTACACCTTC.

CDR3 in amino acids: CASSVSGTGIVYGYTF. CDR3 in DNA: TGTGCCAGCAGTGTATCCGGGACAGGGATCGTCTATGGCTACACCTTC. The gene calls are TRBV28 and TRBJ1-2; the match to TRBD1 covers 9 bases. The CDR3 is made up of 16 amino acids. V was clipped by 5 bases and J by 4 bases; unmatched bases: 11. Germline loops: CDR1 MDHEN, CDR2 SYDVKM.

The chain uses TRBV18 and TRBJ1-2; TRBD1 matches at 10 bases. J was trimmed by 6 bases and V by 3 bases; bases with no gene match: 4. This CDR3 region has 14 residues. Germline CDR1 KGHSH, CDR2 LQKENI. The CDR3 nucleotides are TGTGCCAGCTCACCGCAGACAGGGGGCGATGGCTACACCTTC. Protein sequence: CASSPQTGGDGYTF.

The gene calls are TRBV27 and TRBJ2-5; possibly TRBD1 for D (5 bases). Germline values: CDR1 MNHEY, CDR2 SMNVEV (reference sequence). The CDR3 runs 14 residues. The ends were cut back, 4 bases at V and 4 bases at J, with 13 bases in the middle. The CDR3 reads CASSSLQVRETQYF. For the CDR3, the DNA is TGTGCCAGCAGTTCCCTACAGGTACGAGAGACCCAGTACTTC.

The chain links TRBV12-3 or TRBV12-4 to TRBJ1-2, with a possible D match to TRBD1 (6 bases). Trimming removed 8 bases from V and 5 bases from J, with 9 bases in between. The CDR3 length is 11 residues. The CDR3 DNA reads TGTGCCAGCTGGACAGCATATGGCTACACCTTC. Amino acids: CASWTAYGYTF.

The chain couples TRBV6-1 to TRBJ1-6; TRBD1 matches 9 bases. Trimming cost V 1 base and J 7 bases; bases outside gene matches: 8. The CDR3 is 17 residues long. Germline lookup yields CDR1 MNHNS and CDR2 SASEGT. In DNA form, the CDR3 reads TGTGCCAGCAGTGAAGTTGCCGGGACAGGGTCCAATTCACCCCTCCACTTT. This sequence encodes CASSEVAGTGSNSPLHF.

The J gene is TRBJ1-2, the V gene TRBV28; tentative D call: TRBD1 (6 bases). The germline V gene encodes CDR1 MDHEN and CDR2 SYDVKM. The V and J ends lost 7 bases and 4 bases respectively, with 16 bases between them. The CDR3 extends over 14 amino acids. The CDR3 region has the DNA TGTGCCAGCACCGCGGGGGGCTTAGGCTATGGCTACACCTTC. Translation: CASTAGGLGYGYTF.